One and the same sample provided the 20 T cell receptor beta chains below, sequenced in a study of blood T cell repertoires in COVID-19. The table came from immunoSEQ multiplex PCR; TCRdb's copy has only in-frame clones and leaves some out. This sample has about 480,000 clones, with over 75% found just once. The material sequenced was PBMCs or T cells enriched from blood (not recorded which). The receptors originated from a woman aged 40-49 years who had recovered from COVID-19.

The V gene is TRBV18, the J gene TRBJ2-3, with 8 bases matching TRBD2. The germline CDR1 and CDR2 sequences are KGHSH and LQKENI. V trimming: 6 bases; J trimming: 5 bases; junction bases outside the gene matches: 7. The CDR3 loop spans 14 amino acids. Written as DNA, the CDR3 is TGTGCCAGCTCGCCCGGGACTAGGATAGATACGCAGTATTTT. This encodes CASSPGTRIDTQYF.

This rearrangement joins TRBV5-1 to TRBJ2-7, with D perhaps TRBD1 (6 bases). The CDR3 spans 15 residues. Germline V gives CDR1 SGHRS, CDR2 YFSETQ. V was clipped by 4 bases and J by 3 bases, with 17 bases between them. CDR3 in amino acids: CASSPDPGVIYEQYF. The CDR3 region has the DNA TGCGCCAGCAGCCCGGACCCAGGGGTGATCTACGAGCAGTACTTC. The full variable domain, completed using reference TRBV5-1 and TRBJ2-7, is KAGVTQTPRYLIKTRGQQVTLSCSPISGHRSVSWYQQTPGQGLQFLFEYFSETQRNKGNFPGRFSGRQFSNSRSEMNVSTLELGDSALYLCASSPDPGVIYEQYFGPGTRLTVT.

This chain connects TRBV6-5 to TRBJ2-7; TRBD2 matches at 12 bases. Germline CDR1 MNHEY, CDR2 SVGAGI. Germline trimming cut 6 bases from V and 3 bases from J; bases unmatched to any gene: 6. The CDR3 sequence is 15 residues long. CDR3 loop: CASRPTSGRFYEQYF. The CDR3 nucleotides are TGTGCCAGCAGACCAACTAGCGGGAGGTTCTACGAGCAGTACTTC.

This clone appeared once. CDR3 in amino acids: CASSSGVLEPQHF. The CDR3 DNA sequence: TGTGCCAGCAGTTCAGGGGTTTTGGAGCCCCAGCATTTT. V is TRBV6-5 and J is TRBJ1-5; the D gene is possibly TRBD1 (6 bases). The CDR3 sequence is 13 residues long. The germline V gene encodes CDR1 MNHEY and CDR2 SVGAGI. Between the trimmed V and J ends, which lost 4 bases and 8 bases, there was a span of 12 bases.

This rearrangement joins TRBV18 to TRBJ2-3, with D hard to call. This CDR3 spans 15 amino acids. With 6 bases removed from V and 1 base from J, the gap between germline ends came to 14 bases. Germline assignment: CDR1 KGHSH and CDR2 LQKENI. The CDR3 coding sequence is TGTGCCAGCTCGCCTGACTTGGCCCGCACAGATACGCAGTATTTT. Translated, it gives CASSPDLARTDTQYF.

The chain carries TRBV27 and TRBJ2-7; a weak D match, TRBD1 (7 bases). This CDR3 region has 13 residues. Germline CDR1 MNHEY, CDR2 SMNVEV (reference sequence). V shed 6 bases and J shed 6 bases, with 15 bases lying between them. The CDR3 region has the DNA TGTGCCAGCAGGCCTAGACAGGGAGGCGAGCAGTACTTC. Amino acids: CASRPRQGGEQYF.

The chain links TRBV5-1 to TRBJ2-5; 9 nucleotides agree with TRBD2. CDR3 length: 15 amino acids. CDR1 is SGHRS and CDR2 is YFSETQ in the germline V gene. The ends lost 4 bases at V and 1 base at J; junction bases unmatched: 5. CDR3 in DNA: TGCGCCAGCAGCGTCAGCGGGAGGCCCCAAGAGACCCAGTACTTC. It translates to CASSVSGRPQETQYF.

As regards this clone: No DNA is shown, since the ends of the CDR3 on it are uncertain; the CDR3 is the one TCRdb lists. CDR3 region: CASSKWGQGNTEAFF. This sequence joins TRBV21-1 and TRBJ1-1; TRBD1 reflects the table's D call only, with no check against the DNA. TRBV21-1 is a recognized pseudogene. The CDR3 is 15 amino acids in total, end residues counted.

The chain is built from TRBV7-9 and TRBJ1-4, with 9 bases aligning to TRBD1. Germline lookup yields CDR1 SEHNR and CDR2 FQNEAQ (reference sequence). The CDR3 totals 16 residues. Trimming at V came to 5 bases and at J to 0 bases, leaving 4 bases not matched to a gene. Here the CDR3 reads CASSHRQGATNEKLFF. CDR3 sequence (DNA): TGTGCCAGCAGCCATAGACAGGGGGCAACTAATGAAAAACTGTTTTTT. The whole variable domain, remainder taken from reference TRBV7-9 and TRBJ1-4, is DTGVSQNPRHKITKRGQNVTFRCDPISEHNRLYWYRQTLGQGPEFLTYFQNEAQLEKSRLLSDRFSAERPKGSFSTLEIQRTEQGDSAMYLCASSHRQGATNEKLFFGSGTQLSVL.

J is TRBJ1-2 and V is TRBV29-1; 7 nucleotides line up with TRBD1. In germline, CDR1 is SQVTM, CDR2 ANQGSEA. The V gene end was trimmed by 6 bases and the J gene end by 4 bases; junction bases not matched to a gene: 5. The CDR3 covers 12 residues. CDR3 in DNA: TGCAGCGTGTCCGGGACAGTCTATGGCTACACCTTC. Protein: CSVSGTVYGYTF.

With regard to this clone: Additional DNA sequences in this sample encode the identical CDR3. The chain combines TRBV7-9 with TRBJ1-5; maybe TRBD1 (5 bases). V was shortened by 5 bases and J by 4 bases, with 12 bases between the two germline ends. The CDR3 extends over 14 amino acids. The germline CDR1 and CDR2 sequences are SEHNR and FQNEAQ (reference sequence). The CDR3 bases are TGTGCCAGCAGCGGGCGCGGGGGTAATCAGCCCCAGCATTTT. The encoded protein is CASSGRGGNQPQHF.

In the case of this clone: The junction and the germline gene differ at one end; a read error may be behind it. The chain uses TRBV7-7 and TRBJ2-3, with 7 bases aligning to TRBD2. CDR1 and CDR2 from the germline V gene are SSHAT and FNYEAQ (reference sequence). The CDR3 consists of 15 residues. The CDR3, as DNA: TGTGCTAGCAGCTTATTTGGGGGGGGCACAGATACGCAGTATTTT. Protein: CASSLFGGGTDTQYF. The whole variable domain, remainder taken from reference TRBV7-7 and TRBJ2-3, is GAGVSQSPRYKVTKRGQDVTLRCDPISSHATLYWYQQALGQGPEFLTYFNYEAQPDKSGLPSDRFSAERPEGSISTLTIQRTEQRDSAMYRCASSLFGGGTDTQYFGPGTRLTVL.

The chain uses TRBV3-1 (or the pseudogene TRBV3-2) and TRBJ1-3; possible D gene TRBD1, 5 bases. With 4 bases removed from V and 3 bases from J, the gap between germline ends came to 16 bases. The CDR3 is made up of 16 amino acids. Germline CDR1 reads LGHDT; CDR2 reads YNNKEL (reference sequence). CDR3 bases: TGTGCCAGCAGCCTCAATCTTCAGGGAAGTGGAAACACCATATATTTT. This gives the protein CASSLNLQGSGNTIYF.

There are a few counts of this clone. The chain links TRBV7-2 to TRBJ1-4; tentative D call: TRBD1 (6 bases). Germline assignment: CDR1 SGHTA and CDR2 FQGNSA. The V and J ends lost 7 bases and 8 bases respectively, with 14 bases between them. This CDR3 region has 13 residues. The CDR3, as DNA: TGTGCCAGCAAGAGAGGGGGAGCGGAAAAACTGTTTTTT. Amino acid sequence: CASKRGGAEKLFF.

The chain has TRBV11-2 and TRBJ2-5, with a possible D match to TRBD1 (6 bases). The CDR3 length is 14 residues. Trimming shortened V by 1 base and J by 6 bases, and 12 bases separated the two germline ends. Germline assignment: CDR1 SGHAT and CDR2 FQNNGV. The CDR3 sequence: CASSLGQGIKTQYF. The CDR3 coding sequence is TGTGCCAGCAGCTTAGGGCAGGGGATAAAGACCCAGTACTTC.

This clone was seen more than once but under ten times. The chain has TRBV6-5 and TRBJ1-1; TRBD1 agrees at 8 bases. The germline CDR1 and CDR2 sequences are MNHEY and SVGAGI. The CDR3 loop spans 14 amino acids. V lost 4 bases and J lost 3; bases outside the gene matches: 4. CDR3 DNA sequence: TGTGCCAGCAGTTTGATGGACAGGGACACTGAAGCTTTCTTT. Translating it yields CASSLMDRDTEAFF.

The sample holds a few counts of this clone. The chain joins TRBV19 to TRBJ1-1; TRBD1 is a possible D gene (5 bases). Germline CDR1 reads LNHDA; CDR2 reads SQIVND (reference sequence). V lost 1 base and J lost 7, with 10 bases in between. The CDR3 totals 13 residues. CDR3 coding DNA: TGTGCCAGTAGTATAGTTGAACAGGATGAAGCTTTCTTT. This encodes CASSIVEQDEAFF. Together with reference TRBV19 and TRBJ1-1, the CDR3 gives the full variable domain: DGGITQSPKYLFRKEGQNVTLSCEQNLNHDAMYWYRQDPGQGLRLIYYSQIVNDFQKGDIAEGYSVSREKKESFPLTVTSAQKNPTAFYLCASSIVEQDEAFFGQGTRLTVV.

The chain recombines TRBV9 with TRBJ2-1; 14 nucleotides align to TRBD2. This CDR3 contains 17 residues. Germline CDR1 is SGDLS and CDR2 is YYNGEE. V lost 4 bases to trimming and J lost 12 bases; unmatched junction nucleotides: 15. The CDR3 sequence: CASSSSYTTSGRAGQFF. The CDR3 nucleotides read TGTGCCAGCAGCTCCTCCTATACGACTAGCGGGAGGGCCGGGCAGTTCTTC.

The chain has TRBV7-9 and TRBJ2-5; 14 bases are shared with TRBD2. Unmatched junction bases numbered 12, after V lost 4 bases and J lost 5 bases. The CDR3 spans 18 residues. CDR1 and CDR2 (germline): SEHNR, FQNEAQ (reference sequence). CDR3 protein: CASSSHGLAGGREETQYF. In DNA form, the CDR3 reads TGTGCCAGCAGCTCCCACGGACTAGCGGGAGGAAGAGAGGAGACCCAGTACTTC.

This chain joins TRBV16 and TRBJ2-2; D perhaps matches TRBD1 (6 bases). The germline CDR1 and CDR2 sequences are KGHSY and FQNENV. The CDR3 contains 15 residues. V gave up 5 bases and J gave up 4 bases, with 14 bases separating them. The CDR3 region has the DNA TGTGCCAGCAGCTCTTATGGACAGAGCACCGGGGAGCTGTTTTTT. Translation: CASSSYGQSTGELFF.